This TCR delta chain was sequenced for a study of gamma-delta chains in newborns, infants, children. Background on the study: Innate gammadelta T cells reportedly expand polyclonally right after birth, driven by microbial exposure, per the title.

TCRdb reprocessed the reads using CATT. The table shows fewer than 4,500 delta-chain clones, with over 2% occurring only once. CDR1 is GEAIGNYY and CDR2 is EKD in the germline V gene. This CDR3 has 17 amino acids. This clone has a handful of counts. TCRdb's entry gives the protein of a much larger clone, which mismatches this DNA's translation at residue 14, likely from a read error; the protein reported here is translated from the DNA. The TCR originated in a child who was a newborn, infant or young child, either healthy, febrile or measles-vaccinated (not recorded which). Material for sequencing was blood. This chain uses TRDV2 with TRDJ3; 9 bases align to TRDD3. This CDR3 reads CACEYWGSSWDTRPMFF. CDR3 bases: TGTGCCTGTGAATACTGGGGGAGCTCCTGGGACACCCGACCGATGTTTTTC.